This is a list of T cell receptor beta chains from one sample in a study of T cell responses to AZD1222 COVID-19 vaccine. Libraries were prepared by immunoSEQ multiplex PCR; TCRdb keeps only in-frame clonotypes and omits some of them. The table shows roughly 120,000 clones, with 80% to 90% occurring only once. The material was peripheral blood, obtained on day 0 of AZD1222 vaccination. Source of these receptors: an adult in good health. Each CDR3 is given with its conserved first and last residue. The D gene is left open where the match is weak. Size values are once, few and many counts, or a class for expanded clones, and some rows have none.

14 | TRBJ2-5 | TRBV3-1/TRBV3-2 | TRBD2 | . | TGTGCCAGCAGCCCTAGCGGCCTGGGGGAGACCCAGTACTTC | CASSPSGLGETQYF
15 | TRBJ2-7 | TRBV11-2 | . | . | TGTGCCAGCAGCTTAGTGGGGGACTCCAGCTACGAGCAGTACTTC | CASSLVGDSSYEQYF
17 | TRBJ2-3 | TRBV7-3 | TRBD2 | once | TGTGCCAGCAGCTTAAGTCTCTCTAGCGGGAGGGCGGATACGCAGTATTTT | CASSLSLSSGRADTQYF
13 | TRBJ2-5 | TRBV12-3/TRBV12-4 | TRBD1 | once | TGTGCCAGCAGTCCCGGGACAGGGGTTGGCCAGTACTTC | CASSPGTGVGQYF
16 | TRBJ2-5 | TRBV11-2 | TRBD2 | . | TGTGCCAGCAGCTTAGGGAGCGGGAGCGGGGCGGAGACCCAGTACTTC | CASSLGSGSGAETQYF
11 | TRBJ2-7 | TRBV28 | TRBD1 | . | TGTGCCAGCAGCGACAGGGTCGAGCAGTACTTC | CASSDRVEQYF
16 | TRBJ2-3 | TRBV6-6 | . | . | TGTGCCAGCAGTTACTTGGCGGGTACGGGCACAGATACGCAGTATTTT | CASSYLAGTGTDTQYF
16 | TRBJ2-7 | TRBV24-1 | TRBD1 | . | TGTGCCACCAGTGAAGAAACAGGGGGCGCGGCCTACGAGCAGTACTTC | CATSEETGGAAYEQYF
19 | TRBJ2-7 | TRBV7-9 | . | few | TGTGCCAGCAGCTTATCATCCTCTCTGGACGAATCGAGCTCCTACGAGCAGTACTTC | CASSLSSSLDESSSYEQYF
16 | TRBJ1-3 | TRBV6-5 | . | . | TGTGCCAGCAGTTACTCAGTCCCGGGCTCTGGAAACACCATATATTTT | CASSYSVPGSGNTIYF
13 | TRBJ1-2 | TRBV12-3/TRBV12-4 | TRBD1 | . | TGTGCCAGCAGTTTCTCGGGACAGGGAGACTACACCTTC | CASSFSGQGDYTF
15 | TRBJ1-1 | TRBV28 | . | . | TGTGCCAGCAGCCCAATTTCAGGTATGAACACTGAAGCTTTCTTT | CASSPISGMNTEAFF
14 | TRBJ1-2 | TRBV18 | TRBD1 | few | TGTGCCAGCTCACCAGGGACAGTCTTCTCCGGCTACACCTTC | CASSPGTVFSGYTF
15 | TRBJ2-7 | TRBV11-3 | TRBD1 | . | TGTGCCAGCAGCGAGTCCGGGACAGCCATTGTCAAGCAGTACTTC | CASSESGTAIVKQYF
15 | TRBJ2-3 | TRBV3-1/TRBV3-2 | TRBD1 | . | TGTGCCAGCAGCCACGGTGACAGGGACACAGATACGCAGTATTTT | CASSHGDRDTDTQYF
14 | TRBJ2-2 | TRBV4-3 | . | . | TGCGCCAGCAGCCGAACGGGTGGGTCCGGGGAGCTGTTTTTT | CASSRTGGSGELFF
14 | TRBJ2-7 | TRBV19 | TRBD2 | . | TGTGCCAGTAGTATAACTAGCGGAACCTACGAGCAGTACTTC | CASSITSGTYEQYF
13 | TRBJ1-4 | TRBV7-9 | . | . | TGTGCCTTTGGGCCCGGGGGGAATGAAAAACTGTTTTTT | CAFGPGGNEKLFF
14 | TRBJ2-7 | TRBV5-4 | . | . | TGTGCCAGCAGCTGGGAACAGGGATTCTACGAGCAGTACTTC | CASSWEQGFYEQYF
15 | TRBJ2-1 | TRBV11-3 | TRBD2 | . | TGTGCCAGCAGCTTAGGGAGGGGACTAGCGGGTGAGCAGTTCTTC | CASSLGRGLAGEQFF
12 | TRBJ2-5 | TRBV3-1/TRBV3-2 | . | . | TGTGCCAGCAGCCAGACCCAAGAGACCCAGTACTTC | CASSQTQETQYF
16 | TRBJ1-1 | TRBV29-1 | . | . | TGCAGCGTTGAAGGTGGCGTGGGGGGGAGAAACACTGAAGCTTTCTTT | CSVEGGVGGRNTEAFF
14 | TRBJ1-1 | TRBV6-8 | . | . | TGTGCCAGCACCTCGTCGACATTGAACACTGAAGCTTTCTTT | CASTSSTLNTEAFF
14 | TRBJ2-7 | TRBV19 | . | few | TGTGCCAGTGCGGAGGGGGCCTCTCCAAACGAGCAGTACTTC | CASAEGASPNEQYF
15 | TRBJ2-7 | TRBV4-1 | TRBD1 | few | TGCGCCAGCAGTCTGGAACAGGGGAGTTCCTACGAGCAGTACTTC | CASSLEQGSSYEQYF
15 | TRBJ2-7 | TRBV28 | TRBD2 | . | TGTGCCAGCAGTTCGACTGGGACTAACTCCTACGAGCAGTACTTC | CASSSTGTNSYEQYF
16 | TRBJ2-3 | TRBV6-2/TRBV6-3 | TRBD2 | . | TGTGCCAGCGGCCCCAGGCTAGCGGGAGGGCTAGATACGCAGTATTTT | CASGPRLAGGLDTQYF
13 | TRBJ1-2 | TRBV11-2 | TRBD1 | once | TGTGCCAGCAGCCACGACAGGGGGAATGGCTACACCTTC | CASSHDRGNGYTF